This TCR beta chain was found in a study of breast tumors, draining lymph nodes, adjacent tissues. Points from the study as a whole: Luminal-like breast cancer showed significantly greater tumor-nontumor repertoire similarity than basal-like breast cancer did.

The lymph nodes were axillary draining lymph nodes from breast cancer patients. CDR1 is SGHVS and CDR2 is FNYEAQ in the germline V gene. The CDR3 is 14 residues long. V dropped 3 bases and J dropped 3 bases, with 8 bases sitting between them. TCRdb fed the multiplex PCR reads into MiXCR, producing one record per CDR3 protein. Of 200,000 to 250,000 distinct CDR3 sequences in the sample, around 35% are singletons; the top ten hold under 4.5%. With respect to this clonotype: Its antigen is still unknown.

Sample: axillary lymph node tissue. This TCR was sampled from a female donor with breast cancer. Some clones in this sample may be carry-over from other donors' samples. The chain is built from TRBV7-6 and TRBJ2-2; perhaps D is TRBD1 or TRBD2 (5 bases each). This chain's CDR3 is CASSLGTYTGELFF. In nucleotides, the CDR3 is TGTGCCAGCAGCTTGGGGACCTACACCGGGGAGCTGTTTTTT.